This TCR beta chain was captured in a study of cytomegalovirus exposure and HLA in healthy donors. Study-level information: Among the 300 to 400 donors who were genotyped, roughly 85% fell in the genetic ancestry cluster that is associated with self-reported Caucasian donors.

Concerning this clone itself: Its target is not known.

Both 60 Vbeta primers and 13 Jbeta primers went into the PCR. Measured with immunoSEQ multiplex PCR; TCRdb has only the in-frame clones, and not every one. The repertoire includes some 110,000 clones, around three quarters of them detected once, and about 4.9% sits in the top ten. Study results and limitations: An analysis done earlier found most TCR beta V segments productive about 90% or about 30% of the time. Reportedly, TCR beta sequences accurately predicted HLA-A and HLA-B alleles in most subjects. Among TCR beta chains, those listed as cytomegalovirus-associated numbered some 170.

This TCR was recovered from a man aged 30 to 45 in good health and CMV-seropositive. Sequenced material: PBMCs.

Here the CDR3 reads CASRKPGQLYGYTF. Here the CDR3 DNA reads TGTGCCAGCAGGAAACCGGGACAACTCTATGGCTACACCTTC. This chain links TRBV28 with TRBJ1-2; maybe TRBD1 (6 bases). CDR3 length: 14 residues. Germline V gene data show CDR1 as MDHEN and CDR2 as SYDVKM. Trimming stripped 6 bases from V and 4 bases from J, with 15 bases between.